One sample yielded the 5 T cell receptor beta chains listed below, sequenced in a study of blood T cell repertoires in COVID-19. The method was immunoSEQ multiplex PCR; TCRdb's version includes in-frame clones alone and lacks a portion of them. The data show 200,000 to 250,000 clones, roughly 85% seen once. The sample comprised PBMCs or T cells enriched from blood (not recorded which). Source of these receptors: a young man who had recovered from COVID-19.

This clone occurred a few times. V and J are TRBV12-5 and TRBJ1-3; possibly TRBD1 for D (6 bases). Germline lookup yields CDR1 LGHNT and CDR2 FRNRAP. The CDR3 sequence is 14 residues long. Trimming took off 6 bases at V and 9 bases at J, with 18 bases between the two ends. The chain's CDR3 is CASGVPRQARTIYF. The CDR3 nucleotides are TGTGCTAGTGGCGTTCCCAGACAGGCCCGCACCATATATTTT.

The V and J genes are TRBV2 and TRBJ1-2, with D possibly being TRBD1 (5 bases). From germline, CDR1 is SNHLY and CDR2 FYNNEI. The germline V and J ends were trimmed by 4 bases and 8 bases, with 14 bases remaining between them. The CDR3 contains 13 residues. CDR3 DNA sequence: TGTGCCAGCAGTGTCGGGGGATTAGGCGGCTACACCTTC. Translating it yields CASSVGGLGGYTF.

The chain couples TRBV29-1 to TRBJ2-7; TRBD2 is a possible D gene (5 bases). This CDR3 has 11 amino acids. The V end was cut by 4 bases, the J end by 5 bases, with 9 bases between. Per germline, CDR1 SQVTM and CDR2 ANQGSEA. The CDR3 sequence: CSVGRTDEQYF. The DNA for the CDR3 is TGCAGCGTTGGCCGGACTGACGAGCAGTACTTC.

The chain employs TRBV7-8 and TRBJ2-1; 14 positions agree with TRBD2. Trimming took 2 bases from V and 3 from J; bases not matched to a gene: 6. The CDR3 has 18 amino acids. CDR1 SGHVS and CDR2 FQNEAQ come from the germline V gene. This CDR3 is CASSLPGLAGVGYNEQFF. Here the CDR3 DNA reads TGTGCCAGCAGCTTACCGGGACTAGCGGGAGTGGGCTACAATGAGCAGTTCTTC. Full variable domain (rest looked up from reference TRBV7-8 and TRBJ2-1): GAGVSQSPRYKVAKRGQDVALRCDPISGHVSLFWYQQALGQGPEFLTYFQNEAQLDKSGLPSDRFFAERPEGSVSTLKIQRTQQEDSAVYLCASSLPGLAGVGYNEQFFGPGTRLTVL.

The genes are TRBV4-3 and TRBJ2-7, with 7 bases that match TRBD2. The germline V gene has CDR1 LGHNA and CDR2 YSLEER. V trimming: 3 bases; J trimming: 2 bases; junction bases outside the gene matches: 1. There are 13 residues in the CDR3. For the CDR3, the DNA is TGCGCCAGCAGCCATGGACTAGCCTACGAGCAGTACTTC. Its protein product is CASSHGLAYEQYF.